This TCR beta chain came from a study of blood T cells in healthy people across ages. In its sample, this clonotype was seen a few times. Its specificity is unknown. Study results and caveats: The study lacked donor CMV status, which possibly confounded expanded clonotype changes. Among long-lived donors, naive CD4+ cells were more numerous and diversity higher than in aged donors.

The ends were cut back, 1 base at V and 6 bases at J, with 14 bases in the middle. This CDR3 is built from 14 residues. Germline CDR1 DFQATT, CDR2 SNEGSKA (reference sequence). The use of a sample-barcoded 5' primer and a J-beta primer mix characterized a second PCR of about 7 to 12 cycles. A template-switch adaptor with 12 random nucleotides tagged each cDNA molecule. TCRdb used MiXCR to reprocess the 5' RACE reads, holding one entry per CDR3 protein. The sample consists of almost 1 million distinct CDR3 sequences, roughly 50% of them appearing once. This chain links TRBV20-1 with TRBJ2-3, with D tentatively TRBD2 (6 bases). The receptor's source is a woman aged 60 to 75 in good health. The specimen sequenced was blood. In DNA form, the CDR3 reads TGCAGTGCTAGAGTGGGGGGTGGGGTCGATACGCAGTATTTT. It specifies CSARVGGGVDTQYF.